This is a list of T cell receptor beta chains from one sample in a study of blood T cell repertoires in COVID-19. Only in-frame clones appear in the TCRdb table, and some are missing; sequencing was by immunoSEQ multiplex PCR. The sample includes about 150,000 clones, roughly 84% of them seen just once. The sample comprised peripheral blood. All receptors derive from a woman aged 55-75 years with COVID-19, enrolled during active disease. Both conserved end residues are part of each CDR3. D genes are given only for firm matches. Expanded clones get a size class; other rows say once, few or many, or leave the size out.

D,V,J,size,DNA,CDR3
-,TRBV10-3,TRBJ1-2,-,TGTGCCATCAGTGAGTCACAGGACAACTATGGCTACACCTTC,CAISESQDNYGYTF
TRBD1,TRBV5-6,TRBJ1-2,-,TGTGCCGGCAGCTCAGAAGGGGGCACCTATGGCTACACCTTC,CAGSSEGGTYGYTF
-,TRBV19,TRBJ2-2,-,TGTGCCAGTAGTAACTTAATGAAAGGGGCACTAGGGGAGCTGTTTTTT,CASSNLMKGALGELFF
-,TRBV15,TRBJ2-3,-,TGTGCCACCTGGAGGGCGGGCTCACCAGATACGCAGTATTTT,CATWRAGSPDTQYF
-,TRBV6-5,TRBJ1-4,few,TGTGCCAGCAGTTACTCCGGGACAAGACGTAATGAAAAACTGTTTTTT,CASSYSGTRRNEKLFF
-,TRBV5-4,TRBJ1-5,few,TGTGCCAGCAGCTCGGGGGAGTATCAGCCCCAGCATTTT,CASSSGEYQPQHF
TRBD1,TRBV5-1,TRBJ1-4,-,TGCGCCAGCAGCTTGGAAGCGACAGGGGAAAAACTGTTTTTT,CASSLEATGEKLFF
TRBD1,TRBV19,TRBJ1-2,-,TGTGCCAGTAGTATATGGGGACGAAGACAGGGCGGTAATGGCTACACCTTC,CASSIWGRRQGGNGYTF
-,TRBV29-1,TRBJ2-7,many,TGCAGCGTAACCCTAGGGGCCTCCGAGCAGTACTTC,CSVTLGASEQYF
-,TRBV7-8,TRBJ2-5,few,TGTGCCAGCAGCTTAGCCGCCGGGAGAGAGACCCAGTACTTC,CASSLAAGRETQYF
-,TRBV19,TRBJ1-3,-,TGTGCCAGTCGTGTGACGGGTTCTGGAAACACCATATATTTT,CASRVTGSGNTIYF
-,TRBV5-8,TRBJ2-3,-,TGTGCCAGTAGTATCTACGGGGTTGCGCTAGATACGCAGTATTTT,CASSIYGVALDTQYF
-,TRBV14,TRBJ1-2,-,TGTGCCAGCAGCCAAGACCGGGGGGGAATCTATGGCTACACCTTC,CASSQDRGGIYGYTF
-,TRBV3-1/TRBV3-2,TRBJ1-2,-,TGTGCCAGCAGCGGTCGGACAGTTAGCTATGGCTACACCTTC,CASSGRTVSYGYTF
TRBD1,TRBV4-1,TRBJ1-1,-,TGCGCCAGCAGCCAAAGCGACAGGGATACCACTGAAGCTTTCTTT,CASSQSDRDTTEAFF
TRBD1,TRBV11-2,TRBJ1-6,-,TGTGCCAGCAGCCTTAGAGGGGGGACAGCCGGTCGGCCCCTCCACTTT,CASSLRGGTAGRPLHF
-,TRBV11-2,TRBJ1-1,-,TGTGCCAGCAGCTTAGGTCACAGGGACGTTGGTGAAGCTTTCTTT,CASSLGHRDVGEAFF
TRBD2,TRBV7-6,TRBJ2-1,-,TGTGCCAGCAGCTTAGAGTTTCGGCTAGCGGGAGGATATGAGCAGTTCTTC,CASSLEFRLAGGYEQFF
TRBD1,TRBV12-5,TRBJ1-2,-,TGTGCTAGTGGTTTGGACAGGGGGCAATCCGTTGACTATGGCTACACCTTC,CASGLDRGQSVDYGYTF
TRBD1,TRBV2,TRBJ2-1,-,TGTGCCAGCGGTCGTGAGCGGACAGGGTACAATGAGCAGTTCTTC,CASGRERTGYNEQFF
TRBD2,TRBV24-1,TRBJ2-3,few,TGTGCCACCAGTGATCGGACTAGCGGGAGGGAAACAGATACGCAGTATTTT,CATSDRTSGRETDTQYF
TRBD1,TRBV10-2,TRBJ2-1,-,TGCGCCATTTCCGGGACAGACTACAATGAGCAGTTCTTC,CAISGTDYNEQFF
TRBD1,TRBV18,TRBJ1-5,-,TGTGCCAGCTCACCTTCAGGGGGTAATCAGCCCCAGCATTTT,CASSPSGGNQPQHF
TRBD1,TRBV6-5,TRBJ1-2,-,TGTGCCAGCAGTTACACAGGGGACTATGGCTACACCTTC,CASSYTGDYGYTF
TRBD1,TRBV7-6,TRBJ2-7,once,TGTGCCAGCAGCTCCAACAGGGGGGCGTACGAGCAGTACTTC,CASSSNRGAYEQYF
TRBD1,TRBV9,TRBJ2-1,-,TGTGCCAGCAGCGTAGTGGACAGGGGGGACAATGAGCAGTTCTTC,CASSVVDRGDNEQFF
TRBD1,TRBV7-8,TRBJ2-7,-,TGTGCCAGCAGCTTCCGGGACAGAACCTACGAGCAGTACTTC,CASSFRDRTYEQYF
TRBD1,TRBV5-1,TRBJ1-6,once,TGCGCCAGCAGCTTGGGGGTTAGGGACAGGGAGGGTTCACCCCTCCACTTT,CASSLGVRDREGSPLHF
-,TRBV6-4,TRBJ2-1,-,TGTGCCAGCGTTGGGGGGGCGGGAAATGAGCAGTTCTTC,CASVGGAGNEQFF
-,TRBV5-6,TRBJ1-6,-,TGTGCCAGCAGCTCCAGCCCCGGGGATTCACCCCTCCACTTT,CASSSSPGDSPLHF
-,TRBV4-1,TRBJ1-3,-,TGCGCCAGCAGCCAAGCATCTGTCACAGTCTCTGGAAACACCATATATTTT,CASSQASVTVSGNTIYF
TRBD1,TRBV29-1,TRBJ2-1,once,TGCAGCGTTGAACGCCCGCAGGGGGCCCTGGATGAGCAGTTCTTC,CSVERPQGALDEQFF
-,TRBV11-2,TRBJ1-2,few,TGTGCCAGCAGCTTAGTCCCGGGGTCGAGTGGCTACACCTTC,CASSLVPGSSGYTF
TRBD1,TRBV27,TRBJ1-4,-,TGTGCCAGCAGTGACAACAGGGGGGCCACTAATGAAAAACTGTTTTTT,CASSDNRGATNEKLFF
-,TRBV11-2,TRBJ1-6,-,TGTGCCAGCAGCTTAAGCCCCAGGGGTACTTCACCCCTCCACTTT,CASSLSPRGTSPLHF
-,TRBV29-1,TRBJ1-2,once,TGCAGCGTTGCCGGGTCCGGCTATGGCTACACCTTC,CSVAGSGYGYTF
-,TRBV5-5,TRBJ1-2,few,TGTGCCAGCAGCTTCTGGGGGGACGTGCGGGGCTACACCTTC,CASSFWGDVRGYTF
-,TRBV19,TRBJ2-6,-,TGTGCCAGTAGTACTCCGACAGGAGGTATTTCTGGGGCCAACGTCCTGACTTTC,CASSTPTGGISGANVLTF
-,TRBV6-5,TRBJ2-5,-,TGTGCCAGCGCTCTTACTCCGACAGTCCAAGAGACCCAGTACTTC,CASALTPTVQETQYF
TRBD1,TRBV18,TRBJ1-1,-,TGTGCCAGCTCACTTATAGGGACAGGAAACACTGAAGCTTTCTTT,CASSLIGTGNTEAFF